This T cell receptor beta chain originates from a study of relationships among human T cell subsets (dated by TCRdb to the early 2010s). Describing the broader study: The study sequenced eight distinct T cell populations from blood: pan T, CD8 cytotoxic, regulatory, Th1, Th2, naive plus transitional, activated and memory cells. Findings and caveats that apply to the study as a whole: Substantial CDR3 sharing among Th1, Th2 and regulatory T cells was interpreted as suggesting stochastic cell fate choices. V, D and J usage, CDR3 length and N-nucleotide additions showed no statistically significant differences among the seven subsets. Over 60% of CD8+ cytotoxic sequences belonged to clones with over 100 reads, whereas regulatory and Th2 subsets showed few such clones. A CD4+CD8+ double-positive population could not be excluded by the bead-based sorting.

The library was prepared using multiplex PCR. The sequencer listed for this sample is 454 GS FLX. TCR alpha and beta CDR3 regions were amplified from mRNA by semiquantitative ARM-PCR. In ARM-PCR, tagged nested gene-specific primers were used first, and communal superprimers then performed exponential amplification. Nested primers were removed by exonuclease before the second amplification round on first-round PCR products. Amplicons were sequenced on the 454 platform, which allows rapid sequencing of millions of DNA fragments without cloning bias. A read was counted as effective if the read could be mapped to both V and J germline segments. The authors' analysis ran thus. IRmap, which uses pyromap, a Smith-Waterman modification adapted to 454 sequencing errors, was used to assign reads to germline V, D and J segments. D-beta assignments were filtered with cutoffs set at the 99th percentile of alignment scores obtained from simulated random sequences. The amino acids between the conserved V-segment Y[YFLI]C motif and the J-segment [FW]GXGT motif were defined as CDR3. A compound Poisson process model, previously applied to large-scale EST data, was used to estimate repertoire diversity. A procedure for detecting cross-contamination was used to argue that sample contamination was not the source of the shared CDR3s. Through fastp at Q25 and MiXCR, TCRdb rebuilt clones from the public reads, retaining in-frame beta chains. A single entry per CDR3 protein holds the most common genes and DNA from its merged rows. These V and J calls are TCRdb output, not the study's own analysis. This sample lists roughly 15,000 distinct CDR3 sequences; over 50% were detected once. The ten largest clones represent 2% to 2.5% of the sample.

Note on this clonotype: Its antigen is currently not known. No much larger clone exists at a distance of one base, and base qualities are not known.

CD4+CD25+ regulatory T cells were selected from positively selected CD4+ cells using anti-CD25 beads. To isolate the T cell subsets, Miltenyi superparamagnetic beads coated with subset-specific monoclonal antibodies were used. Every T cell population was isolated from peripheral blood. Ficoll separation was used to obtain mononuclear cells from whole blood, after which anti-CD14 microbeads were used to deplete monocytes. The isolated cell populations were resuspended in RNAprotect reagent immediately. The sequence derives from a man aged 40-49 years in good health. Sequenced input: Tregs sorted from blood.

The DNA sequence follows: TGTGCCAGCAGCTTTCCAAGGGACTATGGCTACACCTTC. The resulting protein is CASSFPRDYGYTF. The sequence is built from TRBV7-2 and TRBJ1-2; the D gene lacks a confident call. CDR1 and CDR2 are read off the germline V gene as SGHTA and FQGNSA. The CDR3 goes from the cysteine to the phenylalanine over 13 residues. The sequence is cut down to CDR3 DNA, 39 bases in frame from base 1. V gives up 3 bases and J gives up 3 bases, and the segment between their germline ends measures 8 bases.